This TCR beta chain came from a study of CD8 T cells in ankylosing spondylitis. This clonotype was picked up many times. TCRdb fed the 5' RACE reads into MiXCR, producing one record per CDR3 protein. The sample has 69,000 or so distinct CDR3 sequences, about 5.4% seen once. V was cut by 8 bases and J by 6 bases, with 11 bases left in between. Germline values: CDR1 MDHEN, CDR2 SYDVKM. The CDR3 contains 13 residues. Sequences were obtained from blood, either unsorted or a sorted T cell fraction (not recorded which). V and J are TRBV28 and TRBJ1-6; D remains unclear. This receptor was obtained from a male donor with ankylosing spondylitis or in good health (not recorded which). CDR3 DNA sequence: TGTGCCAGCCGGGATAGGATTAATTCACCCCTCCACTTT. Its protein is CASRDRINSPLHF.